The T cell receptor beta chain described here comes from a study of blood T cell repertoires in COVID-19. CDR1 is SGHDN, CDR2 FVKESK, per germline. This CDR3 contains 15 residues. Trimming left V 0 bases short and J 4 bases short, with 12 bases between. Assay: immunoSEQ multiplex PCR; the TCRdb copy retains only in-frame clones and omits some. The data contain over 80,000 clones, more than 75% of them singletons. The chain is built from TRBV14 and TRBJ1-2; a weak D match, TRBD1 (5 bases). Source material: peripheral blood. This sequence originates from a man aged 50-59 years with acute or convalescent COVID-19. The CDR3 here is CASSQDGGLIYGYTF. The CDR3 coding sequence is TGTGCCAGCAGCCAAGATGGGGGACTTATCTATGGCTACACCTTC. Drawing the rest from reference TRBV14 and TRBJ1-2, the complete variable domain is EAGVTQFPSHSVIEKGQTVTLRCDPISGHDNLYWYRRVMGKEIKFLLHFVKESKQDESGMPNNRFLAERTGGTYSTLKVQPAELEDSGVYFCASSQDGGLIYGYTFGSGTRLTVV.